The text below deals with one T cell receptor beta chain. Its antigen is currently unknown. This sample is part of a study of T cell responses to AZD1222 COVID-19 vaccine. Broader study findings: Just six AZD1222 recipients were seropositive at baseline. Clonal diversity was possibly underestimated, and white British individuals and females predominated among donors.

V lost 0 bases, J lost 3 bases, and 8 bases stayed unmatched. The germline gives CDR1 LGHNA, CDR2 YNFKEQ. The CDR3 totals 17 residues. Only in-frame clones appear in the TCRdb table, and some are missing; sequencing was by immunoSEQ multiplex PCR. The sample yields roughly 180,000 clones, over 75% seen once. This chain joins TRBV4-2 and TRBJ2-1; 7 bases map to TRBD2. The material was peripheral blood, obtained on day 0 of AZD1222 vaccination. This receptor was taken from an adult in good health. CDR3 residues: CASSQDFWGGNYNEQFF. The CDR3 DNA follows: TGTGCCAGCAGCCAAGATTTCTGGGGGGGGAACTACAATGAGCAGTTCTTC.